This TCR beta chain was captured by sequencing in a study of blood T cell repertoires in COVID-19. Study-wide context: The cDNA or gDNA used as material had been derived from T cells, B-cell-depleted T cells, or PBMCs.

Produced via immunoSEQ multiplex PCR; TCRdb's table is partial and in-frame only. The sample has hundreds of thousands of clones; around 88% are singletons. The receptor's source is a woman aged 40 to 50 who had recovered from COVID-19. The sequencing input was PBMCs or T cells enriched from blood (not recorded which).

CDR3: CASSKAGGPVFEQFF. CDR3 in DNA: TGTGCCAGCAGCAAAGCGGGAGGGCCAGTGTTTGAGCAGTTCTTC. This chain links TRBV21-1 with TRBJ2-1; TRBD2 reflects the table's D call only, with no check against the DNA. TRBV21-1 is assigned pseudogene status. The CDR3 consists of 15 residues.